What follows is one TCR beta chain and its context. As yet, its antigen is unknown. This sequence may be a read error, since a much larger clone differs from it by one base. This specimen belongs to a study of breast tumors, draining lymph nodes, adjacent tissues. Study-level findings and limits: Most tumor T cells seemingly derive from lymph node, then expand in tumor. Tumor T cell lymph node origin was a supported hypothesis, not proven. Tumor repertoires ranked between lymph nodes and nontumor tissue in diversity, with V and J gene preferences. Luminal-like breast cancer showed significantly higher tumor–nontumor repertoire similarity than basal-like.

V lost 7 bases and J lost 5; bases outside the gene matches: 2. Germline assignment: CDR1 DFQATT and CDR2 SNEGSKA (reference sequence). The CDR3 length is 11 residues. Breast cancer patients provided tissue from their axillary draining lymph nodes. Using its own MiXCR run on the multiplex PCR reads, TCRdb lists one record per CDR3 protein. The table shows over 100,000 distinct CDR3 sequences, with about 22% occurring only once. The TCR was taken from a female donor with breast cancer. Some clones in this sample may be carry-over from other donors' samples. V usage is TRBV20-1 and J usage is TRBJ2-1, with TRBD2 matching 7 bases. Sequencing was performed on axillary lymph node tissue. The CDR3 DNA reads TGCAGTGGAGCGGGAAACAATGAGCAGTTCTTC. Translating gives CSGAGNNEQFF.